The 10 T cell receptor beta chains in this list originate from one sample, sequenced in a study of T cell repertoires in cytomegalovirus infection. These receptors' antigens are unknown. In TCRdb, the reads were re-called with MiXCR into one record per CDR3 protein. The sample lists about 310,000 distinct CDR3 sequences, 25% occurring once. The material sequenced was cultured PBMCs, taken from culture after CMV antigen stimulation. These receptor sequences come from a human donor in good health (CMV status not recorded). Some clones in this sample may be carry-over from other donors' samples.

This clonotype came up a few times. This chain joins TRBV6-5 and TRBJ1-1; tentative D call: TRBD1 (5 bases). The CDR3 totals 14 residues. The germline gives CDR1 MNHEY, CDR2 SVGAGI. V lost 6 bases and J lost 5, with 16 bases in between. DNA of the CDR3: TGTGCCAGCAGCATCGGACAAGGCAGGACTGAAGCTTTCTTT. It is translated as CASSIGQGRTEAFF.

This clonotype was seen many times. CDR3 amino acids: CASSPEPAGYGYTF. The CDR3 nucleotides read TGTGCCAGCAGCCCCGAGCCCGCTGGCTATGGCTACACCTTC. This chain connects TRBV7-2 to TRBJ1-2; D uncertain. V lost 5 bases and J lost 4, with 14 bases in between. Germline CDR1 is SGHTA and CDR2 is FQGNSA. The CDR3 contains 14 residues.

The chain combines TRBV20-1 with TRBJ2-3; no reliable D call. The ends were cut back, 5 bases at V and 5 bases at J, with 8 bases in the middle. The CDR3 is made up of 11 amino acids. Per the germline V gene, CDR1 is DFQATT and CDR2 is SNEGSKA (reference sequence). The CDR3 coding sequence is TGCAGTGCTCCGCGATTAGATACGCAGTATTTT. Translating it yields CSAPRLDTQYF.

The chain combines TRBV28 with TRBJ1-2; D not resolved. Germline CDR1 MDHEN, CDR2 SYDVKM. Trimming pared 1 base from V and 4 bases from J, leaving 10 bases between. The CDR3 consists of 14 residues. In nucleotides, the CDR3 is TGTGCCAGCAGTTTATCAATAGGACCCTATGGCTACACCTTC. Protein product: CASSLSIGPYGYTF.

This clonotype has just a few counts. The chain is built from TRBV7-9 and TRBJ1-1, with D perhaps TRBD1 (6 bases). V lost 5 bases and J 1 base, leaving 11 bases between the germline ends. CDR1 SEHNR and CDR2 FQNEAQ come from the germline V gene (reference sequence). The CDR3 contains 14 residues. CDR3 in DNA: TGTGCCAGCAGCCAGGGGAGCTCGAACACTGAAGCTTTCTTT. It translates to CASSQGSSNTEAFF.

This clonotype was seen a few times. The chain is built from TRBV5-4 and TRBJ2-5; a weak D match, TRBD1 (6 bases). V dropped 1 base and J dropped 6 bases, with 10 bases sitting between them. The CDR3 has 13 residues. Germline CDR1 is SGHNT and CDR2 is YYREEE (reference sequence). CDR3 loop: CASSLSRGQTQYF. The CDR3 DNA is TGTGCCAGCAGCTTGTCCAGGGGTCAGACCCAGTACTTC.

This clonotype has at least ten counts. This chain uses TRBV20-1 with TRBJ2-1, with 9 bases aligning to TRBD2. V trimming: 5 bases; J trimming: 5 bases; junction bases outside the gene matches: 10. Per the germline V gene, CDR1 is DFQATT and CDR2 is SNEGSKA (reference sequence). CDR3 size: 15 residues. The chain's CDR3 is CSAPVSGRPDNEQFF. For the CDR3, the DNA is TGCAGTGCTCCAGTCAGCGGGAGGCCTGACAATGAGCAGTTCTTC.

The chain couples TRBV7-2 to TRBJ2-1; D ambiguous. There are 11 residues in the CDR3. Germline V gene lookup returns CDR1 SGHTA and CDR2 FQGNSA. V lost 1 base to trimming and J lost 9 bases, with 4 bases between them. The CDR3 nucleotides are TGTGCCAGCAGCTTAGAATTTGAGCAGTTCTTC. Its translation is CASSLEFEQFF.

The chain recombines TRBV11-3 with TRBJ1-1; 9 bases agree with TRBD1. This CDR3 region has 14 residues. With 3 bases clipped from V and 5 bases from J, the junction kept 4 bases outside the gene matches. Germline V lookup: CDR1 SGHNT, CDR2 YENEEA. CDR3 in amino acids: CASSFNRGRTEAFF. CDR3 DNA sequence: TGTGCCAGCAGCTTTAACAGGGGGCGGACTGAAGCTTTCTTT. The full variable domain, with the rest looked up from reference TRBV11-3 and TRBJ1-1, is EAGVVQSPRYKIIEKKQPVAFWCNPISGHNTLYWYLQNLGQGPELLIRYENEEAVDDSQLPKDRFSAERLKGVDSTLKIQPAELGDSAVYLCASSFNRGRTEAFFGQGTRLTVV.

As to this clonotype: An end of the junction does not agree with germline; a read error may underlie this. The chain recombines TRBV7-7 with TRBJ2-4; D remains unclear. The CDR3 sequence is 17 residues long. Germline assignment: CDR1 SSHAT and CDR2 FNYEAQ (reference sequence). The DNA of the CDR3 is TGTGCTAGCAGCTTAATGGGGAACGGGTTCCCCAAAAACATTCAGTACTTC. It yields the protein CASSLMGNGFPKNIQYF.